This is a list of T cell receptor beta chains from one sample in a study of T cells in Graves' hyperthyroidism and ophthalmopathy. TCRdb called the multiplex PCR reads again in MiXCR, with one record for every CDR3 protein. Counted here are some 360,000 distinct CDR3 sequences, 14% occurring once; the ten biggest clones make up 11%. Sequenced input: blood. These receptors were obtained from an older woman with Graves' hyperthyroidism. The conserved cysteine and the conserved F or W are not part of the CDR3 here. Clone size is given for some rows only: seen once, a few or many times, or a class if the clone is expanded.

v_call: TRBV5-1; clone_size: -; j_call: TRBJ2-7; cdr3_aa: ASSLSAGMNEQY
v_call: TRBV7-2; clone_size: few; j_call: TRBJ2-5; cdr3_aa: ASSLEVSLY
v_call: TRBV5-1; clone_size: many; j_call: TRBJ2-7; cdr3_aa: ASSQGQGSYEQY
v_call: TRBV28; clone_size: many; j_call: TRBJ2-1; cdr3_aa: ASSFAGGRGNEQF
v_call: TRBV29-1; clone_size: -; j_call: TRBJ1-1; cdr3_aa: SVDRNRGPEAF
v_call: TRBV4-1; clone_size: many; j_call: TRBJ2-3; cdr3_aa: ASSQRLTASTDTQY
v_call: TRBV29-1; clone_size: once; j_call: TRBJ1-1; cdr3_aa: SSGHRNTEAF
v_call: TRBV7-9; clone_size: many; j_call: TRBJ2-3; cdr3_aa: ASSLAGTSGRATDTQY
v_call: TRBV7-9; clone_size: -; j_call: TRBJ1-6; cdr3_aa: AGRAGRGNSPLH
v_call: TRBV29-1; clone_size: many; j_call: TRBJ2-1; cdr3_aa: SATKGVGNEQF